The clone carrying this T cell receptor beta chain appeared many times. As yet, its antigen is unknown. This sample is drawn from a study of Graves' ophthalmopathy and Graves' hyperthyroidism. Findings and caveats of the study: Researchers report that a 13-signature model separated ophthalmopathy from stable hyperthyroidism, posting about 87% sensitivity and 75% to 84% specificity. Most clonotypes expanded in thyroid above 0.001 frequency were present in blood too.

Researchers took RNA transcripts and amplified TCR beta CDR3 regions from them. Investigators did first-round RT-PCR with HTBI primers, then second-round multiplex PCR. MiXCR, run by TCRdb on the multiplex PCR reads, gives a single entry per CDR3 protein. The table lists 350,000 to 400,000 distinct CDR3 sequences, 15% of them singletons. The CDR3 has 14 residues. The V gene end was trimmed by 1 base and the J gene end by 2 bases; junction bases not matched to a gene: 1. CDR1 and CDR2 (germline): MGHRA, YSYEKL. The sequenced material came from peripheral blood. The J gene is TRBJ2-7, the V gene TRBV4-1; 8 bases are a match to TRBD1. The receptor comes from a woman aged 18 to 35 with stable Graves' hyperthyroidism. The CDR3 sequence is CASSQAGGAYEQYF. CDR3 in DNA: TGCGCCAGCAGCCAAGCAGGGGGCGCCTACGAGCAGTACTTC.